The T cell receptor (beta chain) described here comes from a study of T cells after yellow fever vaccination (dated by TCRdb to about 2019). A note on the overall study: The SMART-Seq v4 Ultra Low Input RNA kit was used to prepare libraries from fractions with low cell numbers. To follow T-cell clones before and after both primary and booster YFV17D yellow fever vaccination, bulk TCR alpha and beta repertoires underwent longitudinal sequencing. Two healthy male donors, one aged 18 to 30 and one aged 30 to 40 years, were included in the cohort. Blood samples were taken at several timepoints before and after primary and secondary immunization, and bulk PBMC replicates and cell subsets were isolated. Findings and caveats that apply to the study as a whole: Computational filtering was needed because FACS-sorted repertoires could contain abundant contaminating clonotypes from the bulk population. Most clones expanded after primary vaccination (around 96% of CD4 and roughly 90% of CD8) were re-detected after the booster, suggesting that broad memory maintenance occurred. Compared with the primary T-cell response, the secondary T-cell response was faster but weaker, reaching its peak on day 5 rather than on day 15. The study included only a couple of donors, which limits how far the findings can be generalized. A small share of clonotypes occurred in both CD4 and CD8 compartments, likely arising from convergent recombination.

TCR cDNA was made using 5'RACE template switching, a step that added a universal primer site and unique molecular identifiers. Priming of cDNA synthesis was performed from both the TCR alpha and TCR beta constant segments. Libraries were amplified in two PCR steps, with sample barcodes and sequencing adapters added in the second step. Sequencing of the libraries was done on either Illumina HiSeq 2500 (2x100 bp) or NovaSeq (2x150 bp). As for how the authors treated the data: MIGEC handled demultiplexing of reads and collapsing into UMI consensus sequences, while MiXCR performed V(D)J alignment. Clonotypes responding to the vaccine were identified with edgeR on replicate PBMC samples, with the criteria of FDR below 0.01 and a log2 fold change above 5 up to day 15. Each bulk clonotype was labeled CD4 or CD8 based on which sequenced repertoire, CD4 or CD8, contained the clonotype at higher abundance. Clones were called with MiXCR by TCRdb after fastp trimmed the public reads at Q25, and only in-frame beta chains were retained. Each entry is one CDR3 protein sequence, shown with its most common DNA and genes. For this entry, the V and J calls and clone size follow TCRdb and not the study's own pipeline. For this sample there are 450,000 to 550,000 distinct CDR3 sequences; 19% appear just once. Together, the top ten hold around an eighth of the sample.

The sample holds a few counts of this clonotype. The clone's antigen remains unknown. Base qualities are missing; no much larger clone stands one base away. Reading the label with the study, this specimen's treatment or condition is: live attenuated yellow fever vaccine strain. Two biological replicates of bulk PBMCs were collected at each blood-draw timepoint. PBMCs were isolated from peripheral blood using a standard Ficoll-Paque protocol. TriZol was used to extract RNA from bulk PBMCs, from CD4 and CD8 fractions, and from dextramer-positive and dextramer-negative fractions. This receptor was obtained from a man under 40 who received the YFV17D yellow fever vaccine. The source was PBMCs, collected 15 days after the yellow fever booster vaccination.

At the DNA level, the sequence is TGTGCCAGCAGTCAACAGGTTCCCGCTTACAATGAGCAGTTCTTC. This encodes CASSQQVPAYNEQFF. This receptor chain uses TRBV28 and TRBJ2-1; a tentative D match to TRBD1 spans 5 bases. There are 15 amino acids in the CDR3, from cysteine to phenylalanine inclusive. The CDR3 DNA has 45 bases and is translated from base 1. CDR1 MDHEN and CDR2 SYDVKM were looked up in the germline V gene. V loses 5 bases, J loses 4 bases, and the germline ends lie 15 bases apart. Supplemented by the reference TRBV28 and TRBJ2-1 proteins around the CDR3, the complete variable domain is DVKVTQSSRYLVKRTGEKVFLECVQDMDHENMFWYRQDPGLGLRLIYFSYDVKMKEKGDIPEGYSVSREKKERFSLILESASTNQTSMYLCASSQQVPAYNEQFFGPGTRLTVL.